These T cell receptor beta chains were read from a single sample in a study of blood T cell repertoires in COVID-19. Profiled with immunoSEQ multiplex PCR; TCRdb holds only in-frame clones, not every one. The table has 90,000 to 120,000 clones, 85% to 95% seen once; the top ten hold roughly 1.3%. Sequencing was done on a sample of peripheral blood. The receptors were gathered from a woman in her thirties with acute or convalescent COVID-19. Both conserved end residues are part of each CDR3. The D gene is left open where the match is weak. Clone size is stated in some rows and not others, as once, few, many or a class when expanded.

>TRBJ2-3|TRBD2|-|17|TRBV2
CASRLAGVPSWTDTQYF
TGTGCCAGCAGACTAGCGGGGGTTCCGAGCTGGACAGATACGCAGTATTTT
>TRBJ2-3|-|-|15|TRBV30
CAWIDYSGFTDTQYF
TGTGCCTGGATTGACTATAGCGGATTCACAGATACGCAGTATTTT
>TRBJ2-1|TRBD1|-|18|TRBV9
CASSVVGTGLLSYNEQFF
TGTGCCAGCAGCGTAGTGGGGACAGGGTTATTATCCTACAATGAGCAGTTCTTC
>TRBJ1-3|-|-|19|TRBV5-6
CASSLRQGSVRTSGNTIYF
TGTGCCAGCAGCTTGCGTCAGGGGAGCGTCCGTACCTCTGGAAACACCATATATTTT
>TRBJ1-3|TRBD1|once|17|TRBV4-2
CASSQEGTGNLGNTIYF
TGTGCCAGCAGCCAAGAGGGGACAGGGAATTTAGGAAACACCATATATTTT
>TRBJ2-7|-|-|14|TRBV7-9
CASSQTSTSYEQYF
TGTGCCAGCAGCCAGACATCAACCAGCTACGAGCAGTACTTC
>TRBJ1-2|-|-|12|TRBV3-1/TRBV3-2
CASLGTNYGYTF
TGTGCCAGCCTTGGGACAAACTATGGCTACACCTTC
>TRBJ2-5|-|once|15|TRBV7-2
CASSLGLIIQETQYF
TGTGCCAGCAGCTTAGGGCTGATAATCCAAGAGACCCAGTACTTC
>TRBJ2-1|TRBD2|-|15|TRBV7-2
CASIRGGGWPNEQFF
TGTGCCAGCATCCGCGGGGGTGGTTGGCCCAATGAGCAGTTCTTC
>TRBJ2-3|-|medium-sized|16|TRBV28
CASSSLTTNRVYTQYF
TGTGCCAGCAGTTCGCTGACAACGAACAGGGTATATACGCAGTATTTT
>TRBJ1-4|-|-|15|TRBV7-9
CASSVGGHRNEKLFF
TGTGCCAGCAGCGTAGGGGGACACCGTAATGAAAAACTGTTTTTT
>TRBJ2-1|TRBD2|once|15|TRBV4-1
CASSQDVPTSREQFF
TGCGCCAGCAGCCAAGACGTGCCGACTAGCCGCGAGCAGTTCTTC
>TRBJ2-5|-|-|14|TRBV6-5
CASTSEVSRETQYF
TGTGCCAGCACTTCCGAGGTCAGCCGGGAGACCCAGTACTTC
>TRBJ1-4|-|few|18|TRBV7-9
CASTKRPPGLRTNEKLFF
TGTGCCAGCACCAAACGGCCTCCAGGTCTAAGAACTAATGAAAAACTGTTTTTT
>TRBJ2-3|TRBD2|-|14|TRBV9
CASSASGSPDTQYF
TGTGCCAGCAGCGCAAGCGGGAGCCCAGATACGCAGTATTTT
>TRBJ1-3|TRBD1|-|15|TRBV5-5
CASSPQGGTGNTIYF
TGTGCCAGCAGCCCCCAGGGGGGAACTGGAAACACCATATATTTT
>TRBJ1-3|-|-|15|TRBV9
CASSVQGISENTIYF
TGTGCCAGCAGCGTCCAGGGTATAAGCGAAAACACCATATATTTT
>TRBJ1-1|-|once|15|TRBV7-9
CASSVIQGARTEAFF
TGTGCCAGCAGCGTCATACAGGGAGCGCGGACTGAAGCTTTCTTT
>TRBJ2-3|TRBD2|-|16|TRBV7-8
CASSSLAGISTDTQYF
TGTGCCAGCAGCTCGCTAGCGGGTATTAGCACAGATACGCAGTATTTT
>TRBJ2-1|TRBD2|-|19|TRBV27
CASSLSGRGGTSIYNEQFF
TGTGCCAGCAGTTTATCGGGAAGGGGGGGGACTAGCATCTACAATGAGCAGTTCTTC
>TRBJ1-3|-|-|15|TRBV3-1/TRBV3-2
CASSPGQTTQNTIYF
TGTGCCAGCAGCCCCGGACAGACAACCCAAAACACCATATATTTT
>TRBJ2-1|TRBD1|-|13|TRBV12-3/TRBV12-4
CASSLRGRNEQFF
TGTGCCAGCAGTTTGAGGGGGCGTAATGAGCAGTTCTTC
>TRBJ2-7|TRBD2|-|14|TRBV30
CAWSPSGRAGEQYF
TGTGCCTGGAGTCCGAGCGGGAGGGCCGGGGAGCAGTACTTC
>TRBJ2-5|TRBD2|-|16|TRBV4-2
CASSQGRTSGQETQYF
TGTGCCAGCAGCCAAGGCCGGACTAGCGGACAAGAGACCCAGTACTTC
>TRBJ1-5|-|-|14|TRBV19
CATSARLGNQPQHF
TGTGCCACGTCGGCGAGGCTTGGCAATCAGCCCCAGCATTTT
>TRBJ2-7|TRBD1|-|15|TRBV6-4
CASSDFLDRGYEQYF
TGTGCCAGCAGTGACTTCCTCGACAGGGGGTACGAGCAGTACTTC
>TRBJ2-5|TRBD1|-|15|TRBV5-1
CASSSSSDRQETQYF
TGCGCCAGCAGCTCCTCCTCGGACAGGCAAGAGACCCAGTACTTC
>TRBJ2-3|-|-|13|TRBV10-2
CASRGGSTDTQYF
TGCGCCAGCAGAGGCGGGAGCACAGATACGCAGTATTTT
>TRBJ2-2|TRBD2|-|16|TRBV18
CASSPVREGYTGELFF
TGTGCCAGCTCACCCGTCCGGGAGGGATACACCGGGGAGCTGTTTTTT
>TRBJ2-7|TRBD2|-|16|TRBV7-9
CASSGVTSGRVWEQYF
TGTGCCAGCAGCGGAGTGACTAGCGGGAGAGTTTGGGAGCAGTACTTC
>TRBJ1-2|-|-|14|TRBV15
CATSRGHRESGYTF
TGTGCCACCAGCAGAGGTCATAGGGAGAGTGGCTACACCTTC
>TRBJ2-1|TRBD2|once|13|TRBV30
CAWSLGGGVEQFF
TGTGCCTGGAGCTTAGGCGGGGGGGTTGAGCAGTTCTTC
>TRBJ1-1|-|-|15|TRBV3-1/TRBV3-2
CASRLGGTATTEAFF
TGTGCCAGCCGCCTTGGAGGGACGGCGACCACTGAAGCTTTCTTT
>TRBJ2-1|TRBD1|once|19|TRBV13
CASSTPDRGRPVGYNEQFF
TGTGCCAGCAGCACTCCAGACAGGGGGAGACCCGTTGGGTACAATGAGCAGTTCTTC
>TRBJ2-5|-|many|13|TRBV19
CASSVQGTETQYF
TGTGCCAGTAGTGTACAGGGAACAGAGACCCAGTACTTC
>TRBJ2-3|TRBD2|-|18|TRBV7-9
CASSLVFIGREGRNTQYF
TGTGCCAGCAGCTTAGTGTTTATTGGGCGGGAGGGCAGGAATACGCAGTATTTT
>TRBJ2-7|TRBD1|-|16|TRBV7-2
CASSLSLGTGGVEQYF
TGTGCCAGCAGCTTAAGCCTTGGGACAGGGGGCGTCGAGCAGTACTTC
>TRBJ2-2|TRBD1|-|15|TRBV9
CASSATGANTGELFF
TGTGCCAGCAGCGCGACAGGGGCGAACACCGGGGAGCTGTTTTTT
>TRBJ2-7|TRBD1|few|14|TRBV6-5
CAILLQGSSYEQYF
TGTGCCATCCTCCTACAGGGGAGCTCCTACGAGCAGTACTTC
>TRBJ2-5|TRBD2|-|14|TRBV11-3
CASSLGAGEETQYF
TGTGCCAGCAGCTTAGGGGCGGGAGAAGAGACCCAGTACTTC
>TRBJ1-2|-|once|15|TRBV4-1
CASSKESREDYGYTF
TGCGCCAGCAGCAAGGAGAGTCGGGAGGACTATGGCTACACCTTC
>TRBJ1-1|-|-|13|TRBV27
CASSLTMNTEAFF
TGTGCCAGCAGTCTAACGATGAACACTGAAGCTTTCTTT
>TRBJ2-1|TRBD2|-|17|TRBV10-2
CASSESSGRLGYNEQFF
TGCGCCAGCAGTGAATCAAGCGGGAGGCTTGGCTACAATGAGCAGTTCTTC
>TRBJ1-6|-|-|13|TRBV6-5
CASRDTDNSPLHF
TGTGCCAGCAGGGACACGGATAATTCACCCCTCCACTTT
>TRBJ2-5|-|-|13|TRBV10-1
CASSAGSQETQYF
TGCGCCAGCAGTGCCGGGAGCCAAGAGACCCAGTACTTC
>TRBJ2-6|TRBD1|-|16|TRBV29-1
CSVRGQPRSGANVLTF
TGCAGCGTTCGGGGACAGCCTCGCTCTGGGGCCAACGTCCTGACTTTC
>TRBJ1-1|-|-|9|TRBV28
CASSRGTFF
TGTGCCAGCAGCCGCGGGACTTTCTTT
>TRBJ1-1|-|-|14|TRBV28
CASSFPTGFTEAFF
TGTGCCAGCAGTTTCCCCACAGGGTTCACTGAAGCTTTCTTT
>TRBJ1-2|-|-|12|TRBV20-1
CSASGAEDGYTF
TGCAGTGCTAGTGGGGCGGAGGATGGCTACACCTTC
>TRBJ2-5|-|once|15|TRBV6-4
CASRSTELLQETQYF
TGTGCCAGCAGGTCGACTGAGCTACTTCAAGAGACCCAGTACTTC
>TRBJ2-1|TRBD2|-|18|TRBV24-1
CATSDSAAGGVAYNEQFF
TGTGCCACCAGTGATTCTGCAGCGGGGGGGGTTGCCTACAATGAGCAGTTCTTC
>TRBJ1-3|-|-|15|TRBV4-1
CASSQAEGAGNTIYF
TGCGCCAGCAGCCAAGCCGAAGGGGCAGGAAACACCATATATTTT
>TRBJ2-1|TRBD1|-|15|TRBV18
CASSPADRTYNEQFF
TGTGCCAGCTCACCTGCGGACAGGACCTACAATGAGCAGTTCTTC
>TRBJ1-1|-|-|16|TRBV5-1
CASSLDGRDLNTEAFF
TGCGCCAGCAGCTTGGACGGCAGGGACTTGAACACTGAAGCTTTCTTT
>TRBJ2-7|-|few|12|TRBV4-2
CASSQAQGRQYF
TGTGCCAGCAGCCAAGCCCAGGGTCGGCAGTACTTC